This TCR beta chain is from a study of blood T cell repertoires in COVID-19. The CDR3 runs 15 residues. The V and J ends lost 5 bases and 7 bases respectively, with 15 bases between them. The germline V gene encodes CDR1 MNHEY and CDR2 SMNVEV (reference sequence). In this sample, this clone turned up a few times. TCRdb's copy holds only in-frame clones and misses some; the assay was immunoSEQ multiplex PCR. The sample yields some 520,000 clones, 89% seen once. This chain links TRBV27 with TRBJ1-6, with a tentative D call TRBD1 (5 bases). The material sequenced was peripheral blood. This TCR derives from a man aged 18 to 30 with COVID-19, enrolled during active disease. The CDR3 DNA is TGTGCCAGCAGTCCCCGACAGTTGGGAAATTCACCCCTCCACTTT. Translating gives CASSPRQLGNSPLHF.